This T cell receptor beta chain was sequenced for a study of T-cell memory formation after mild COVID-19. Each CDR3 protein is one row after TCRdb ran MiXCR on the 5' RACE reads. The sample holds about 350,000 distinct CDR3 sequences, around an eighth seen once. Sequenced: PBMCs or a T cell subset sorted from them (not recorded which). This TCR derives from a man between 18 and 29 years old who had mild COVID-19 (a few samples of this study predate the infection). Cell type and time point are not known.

The CDR3 region has the DNA TGTGCCAGCAGCCTTACGGTTTCTGGAAACACCATATATTTT. It translates to CASSLTVSGNTIYF. The chain employs TRBV7-8 and TRBJ1-3, with D hard to call. Trimming cost V 5 bases and J 1 base, with 9 bases left between them. This CDR3 has 14 residues. Germline-derived CDR1 and CDR2 are SGHVS and FQNEAQ.